This is a list of T cell receptor beta chains from one sample in a study of blood T cell repertoires in COVID-19. Using immunoSEQ multiplex PCR, the repertoire was profiled, and TCRdb retains in-frame clones only, with some absent. The table records 200,000 or so clones, approximately 84% of them present only once. Sequenced: PBMCs or T cells enriched from blood (not recorded which). The receptors shown here come from a man aged 35-49 years who had recovered from COVID-19. Each CDR3 is given with its conserved first and last residue. The D gene is left open where the match is weak. Expanded clones are given a class, and other clones once, few, many or no size at all.

V	D	size	J	DNA	CDR3
TRBV5-8	.	.	TRBJ2-7	TGTGCCAGCAGCTATCATCAGGGGATCGCGGACGAGCAGTACTTC	CASSYHQGIADEQYF
TRBV5-6	.	.	TRBJ2-5	TGTGCCAGCAGCTTGGACAGGGCAGAGACCCAGTACTTC	CASSLDRAETQYF
TRBV28	TRBD1	.	TRBJ1-2	TGTGCCAGCAGTCAGAGGGGGCGCAGGAATGGCTACACCTTC	CASSQRGRRNGYTF
TRBV5-1	TRBD1	.	TRBJ1-6	TGCGCCAGCAGTATCCAGACAGGGAACGAGTCACCCCTCCACTTT	CASSIQTGNESPLHF
TRBV9	TRBD1	.	TRBJ1-4	TGTGCCAGCAGCTCAAGACAGGGTCGCGAAAAACTGTTTTTT	CASSSRQGREKLFF
TRBV7-9	.	.	TRBJ2-2	TGTGCCAGCAGCCCTAGAGAGGCCGGGGAGCTGTTTTTT	CASSPREAGELFF
TRBV2	.	.	TRBJ1-5	TGTGCCAGCAGCTTAAAGGGGTGGCAGCCCCAGCATTTT	CASSLKGWQPQHF
TRBV5-5	TRBD1	.	TRBJ1-2	TGTGCCAGCAGCCAGGACAGGGACAGCTACACCTTC	CASSQDRDSYTF
TRBV15	.	.	TRBJ1-5	TGTGCCACCAGCACACGGACATCTCTAAACCAGCCCCAGCATTTT	CATSTRTSLNQPQHF
TRBV5-1	.	.	TRBJ2-2	TGCGCCAGCAGCACCGGAGGCACCGGGGAGCTGTTTTTT	CASSTGGTGELFF
TRBV5-1	.	.	TRBJ1-5	TGCGCCAGCAGCCTACGCCCTAGAGTGGGCAATCAGCCCCAGCATTTT	CASSLRPRVGNQPQHF
TRBV9	TRBD2	.	TRBJ2-7	TGTGCCAGCAGCCCCCGGGGAGGGGCAATCTCCTACGAGCAGTACTTC	CASSPRGGAISYEQYF
TRBV3-1/TRBV3-2	.	.	TRBJ1-3	TGTGCCAGCAGCCTACACAGGGATTCTGGAAACACCATATATTTT	CASSLHRDSGNTIYF
TRBV30	.	.	TRBJ2-7	TGTGCCTGGAGGACACCATTTGGATACGAGCAGTACTTC	CAWRTPFGYEQYF
TRBV29-1	TRBD2	.	TRBJ2-4	TGCAGCGTGGGGGGGACGGCGGAGAACCTAAACATTCAGTACTTC	CSVGGTAENLNIQYF
TRBV21-1	.	.	TRBJ1-2	TGTGCCAGCAGAGTCAGACAGAACCCCTATGGCTACACCTTC	CASRVRQNPYGYTF
TRBV7-8	TRBD2	.	TRBJ2-2	TGTGCCAGCAGCTTTCGACTAGCGGGGGGGAACACCGGGGAGCTGTTTTTT	CASSFRLAGGNTGELFF
TRBV11-2	.	few	TRBJ2-3	TGTGCCAGCAGCTTATTGACTAGGAAGGCCCAAGATACGCAGTATTTT	CASSLLTRKAQDTQYF
TRBV4-1	TRBD1	.	TRBJ1-6	TGCGCCAGCAGCCAGGCTCGGACAGGGGTGCGGAATTCACCCCTCCACTTT	CASSQARTGVRNSPLHF
TRBV10-3	.	.	TRBJ1-2	TGTGCCATCAGTGAATCGACAGACCATGGCTACACCTTC	CAISESTDHGYTF
TRBV15	TRBD1	.	TRBJ1-5	TGTGCCACCAGCAGAGGGACAGGGGGCACGAGCAATCAGCCCCAGCATTTT	CATSRGTGGTSNQPQHF
TRBV19	TRBD2	.	TRBJ2-2	TGTGCCAGTATTAGCGGGCCCTGGAACACCGGGGAGCTGTTTTTT	CASISGPWNTGELFF
TRBV14	.	.	TRBJ1-1	TGTGCCAGCAGCCATTACAGGGAAGAAGCTTTCTTT	CASSHYREEAFF
TRBV13	TRBD1	.	TRBJ1-1	TGTGCCAGCAGCCAGGGACAGGGAAAGAACACTGAAGCTTTCTTT	CASSQGQGKNTEAFF
TRBV5-3	.	.	TRBJ2-7	TGTGCCAGAAGCTTGGCTGCCGAACAGGTTCCCGGTCGGCAGTACTTC	CARSLAAEQVPGRQYF
TRBV18	TRBD1	.	TRBJ1-1	TGTGCCAGTTCGCCGGGACAGGGACGTGGGGACACTGAAGCTTTCTTT	CASSPGQGRGDTEAFF
TRBV11-1	TRBD1	.	TRBJ1-1	TGTGCCAGCAGCAAACACGGACAGGTGAACACTGAAGCTTTCTTT	CASSKHGQVNTEAFF
TRBV29-1	TRBD1	.	TRBJ2-7	TGCAGCGCTGGACAGGGAACGGGCGAGCAGTACTTC	CSAGQGTGEQYF
TRBV7-8	TRBD1	.	TRBJ1-1	TGTGCCAGCAGCATCAGGGGGGACACTGAAGCTTTCTTT	CASSIRGDTEAFF
TRBV5-1	.	once	TRBJ1-2	TGCGCCAGCAGCTCAAGTACCCGGTTTGGAGTTCGGTGGGGCTACACCTTC	CASSSSTRFGVRWGYTF
TRBV10-3	TRBD1	.	TRBJ1-2	TGTGCCATCAGTGAGTCGGGGACAGGGGAAATCCATGGCTACACCTTC	CAISESGTGEIHGYTF
TRBV11-2	.	.	TRBJ1-1	TGTGCCAGCAGCCGGGGGGGCATGGACACTGAAGCTTTCTTT	CASSRGGMDTEAFF
TRBV3-1/TRBV3-2	.	.	TRBJ2-5	TGTGCCAGCAGCCAAGCTCGGACAGTGCAAGAGACCCAGTACTTC	CASSQARTVQETQYF